Here is one T cell receptor beta chain with its context. Study processing details: For nucleated cells, counts were estimated from reference gene primer amplification. Sequencing used immunoSEQ multiplex PCR; TCRdb keeps in-frame clones, though not all of them. V and J calls and clone size follow that table, whereas D and trimming were derived from the DNA. This table holds around 240,000 clones, 86% found once. Losses at the gene ends were 6 bases for V and 7 bases for J; bases not matched to a gene: 4. Germline V lookup: CDR1 MNHNY, CDR2 SVGAGI (reference sequence). This CDR3 spans 13 amino acids. The sample is drawn from a study of blood T cell repertoires in COVID-19.

This sequence originates from a woman in her fifties or sixties who had recovered from COVID-19. The chain couples TRBV6-6 to TRBJ2-1; TRBD2 agrees at 9 bases. The sequenced material came from PBMCs or T cells enriched from blood (not recorded which). CDR3 sequence (DNA): TGTGCCAGCAGGCAGACTAGCGGTAATGAGCAGTTCTTC. This gives the protein CASRQTSGNEQFF.